This TCR beta chain was recovered during a study of T cells expressing NK-cell markers. With the 5' RACE reads reprocessed, TCRdb shows one record per CDR3 protein and no DNA. The sample's table shows about 260,000 distinct CDR3 sequences. This TCR derives from a man between 18 and 35 years old in good health. The specimen was blood T cells: a sorted CD56 or NKG2C T cell subset, CD4+ or CD8+ T cells, or bulk PBMC T cells (not recorded which).

The CDR3: CASSLGGGSETQYF. The chain couples TRBV12-3 or TRBV12-4 to TRBJ2-5; the D gene TCRdb calls, TRBD1, cannot be checked with no DNA. This CDR3 is built from 14 residues.